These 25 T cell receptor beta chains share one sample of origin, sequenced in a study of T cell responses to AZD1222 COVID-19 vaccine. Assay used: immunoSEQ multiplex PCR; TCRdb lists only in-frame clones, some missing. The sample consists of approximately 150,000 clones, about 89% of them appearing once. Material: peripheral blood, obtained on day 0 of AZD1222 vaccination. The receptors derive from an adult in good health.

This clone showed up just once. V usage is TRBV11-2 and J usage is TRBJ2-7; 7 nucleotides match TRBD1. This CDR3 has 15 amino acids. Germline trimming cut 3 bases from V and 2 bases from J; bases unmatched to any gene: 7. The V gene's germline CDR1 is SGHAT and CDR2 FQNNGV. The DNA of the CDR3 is TGTGCCAGCAGCTTGCATACAGGGGTGGCCTACGAGCAGTACTTC. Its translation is CASSLHTGVAYEQYF.

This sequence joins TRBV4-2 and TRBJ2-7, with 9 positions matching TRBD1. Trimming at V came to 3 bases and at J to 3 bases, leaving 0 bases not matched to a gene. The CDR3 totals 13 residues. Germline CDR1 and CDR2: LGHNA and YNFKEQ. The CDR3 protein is CASSQTGGYEQYF. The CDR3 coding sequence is TGTGCCAGCAGCCAGACAGGGGGCTACGAGCAGTACTTC.

The CDR3 loop reads CASSFQQGFYSPLHF. CDR3 in DNA: TGTGCCAGCAGTTTCCAACAGGGCTTTTATTCACCCCTCCACTTT. V is TRBV7-2 and J is TRBJ1-6, with D possibly being TRBD1 (6 bases). The CDR3 runs to 15 residues. V lost 6 bases and J 8 bases, leaving 17 bases between the germline ends. Germline V CDR1 and CDR2: SGHTA, FQGNSA.

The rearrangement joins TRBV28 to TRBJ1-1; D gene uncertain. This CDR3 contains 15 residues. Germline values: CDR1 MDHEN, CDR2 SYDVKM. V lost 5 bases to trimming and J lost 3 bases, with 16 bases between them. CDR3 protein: CASSTPSSGYTEAFF. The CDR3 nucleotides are TGTGCCAGCAGTACGCCCTCGAGCGGGTACACTGAAGCTTTCTTT.

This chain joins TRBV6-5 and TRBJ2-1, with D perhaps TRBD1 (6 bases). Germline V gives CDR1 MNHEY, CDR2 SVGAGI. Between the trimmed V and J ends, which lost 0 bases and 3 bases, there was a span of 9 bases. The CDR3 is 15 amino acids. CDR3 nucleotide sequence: TGTGCCAGCAGTTACTCCGGGGACATCTACAATGAGCAGTTCTTC. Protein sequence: CASSYSGDIYNEQFF.

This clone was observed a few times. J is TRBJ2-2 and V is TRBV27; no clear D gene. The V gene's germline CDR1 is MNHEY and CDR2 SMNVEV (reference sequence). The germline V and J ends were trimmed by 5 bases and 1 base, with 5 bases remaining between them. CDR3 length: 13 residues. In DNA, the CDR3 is TGTGCCAGCAGTACACTGAACACCGGGGAGCTGTTTTTT. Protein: CASSTLNTGELFF.

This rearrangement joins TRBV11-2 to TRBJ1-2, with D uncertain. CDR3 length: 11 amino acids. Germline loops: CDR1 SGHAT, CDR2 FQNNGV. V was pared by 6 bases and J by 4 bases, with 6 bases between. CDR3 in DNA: TGTGCCAGCAGGGCTACCTATGGCTACACCTTC. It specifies CASRATYGYTF.

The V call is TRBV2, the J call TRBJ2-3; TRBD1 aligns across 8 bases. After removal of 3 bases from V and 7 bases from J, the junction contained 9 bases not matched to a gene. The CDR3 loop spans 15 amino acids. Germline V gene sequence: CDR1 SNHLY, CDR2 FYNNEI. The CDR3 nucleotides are TGTGCCAGCAGTGATCCAGGGGGCCCAGCCAATACGCAGTATTTT. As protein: CASSDPGGPANTQYF.

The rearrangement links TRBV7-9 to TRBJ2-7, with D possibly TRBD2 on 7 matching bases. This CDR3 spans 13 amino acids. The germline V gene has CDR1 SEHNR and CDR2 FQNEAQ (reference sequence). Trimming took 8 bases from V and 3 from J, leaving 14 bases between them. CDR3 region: CASGKGGIYEQYF. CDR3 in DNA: TGTGCCAGCGGCAAGGGGGGGATCTACGAGCAGTACTTC.

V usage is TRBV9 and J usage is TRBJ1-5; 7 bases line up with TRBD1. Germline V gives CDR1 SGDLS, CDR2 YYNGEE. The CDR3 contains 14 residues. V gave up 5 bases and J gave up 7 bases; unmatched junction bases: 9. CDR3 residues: CASSSIGGRQPQHF. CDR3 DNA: TGTGCCAGCAGTAGTATAGGGGGCCGGCAGCCCCAGCATTTT. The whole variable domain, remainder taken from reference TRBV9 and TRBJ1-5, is DSGVTQTPKHLITATGQRVTLRCSPRSGDLSVYWYQQSLDQGLQFLIQYYNGEERAKGNILERFSAQQFPDLHSELNLSSLELGDSALYFCASSSIGGRQPQHFGDGTRLSIL.

The CDR3 region has the DNA TGTGCCAGCAGCTTGGAACCGATGGCCTACGAGCAGTACTTC. It translates to CASSLEPMAYEQYF. The genes are TRBV5-4 and TRBJ2-7; D unclear. Germline V gives CDR1 SGHNT, CDR2 YYREEE (reference sequence). The CDR3 is 14 residues long. V gave up 0 bases and J gave up 2 bases, with 9 bases separating them.

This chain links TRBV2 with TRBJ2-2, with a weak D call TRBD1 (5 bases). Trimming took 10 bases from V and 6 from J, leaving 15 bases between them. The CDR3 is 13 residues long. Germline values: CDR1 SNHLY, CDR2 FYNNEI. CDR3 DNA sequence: TGTGCCACCGCCAAGGGGTTGCCCGGGGAGCTGTTTTTT. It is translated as CATAKGLPGELFF.

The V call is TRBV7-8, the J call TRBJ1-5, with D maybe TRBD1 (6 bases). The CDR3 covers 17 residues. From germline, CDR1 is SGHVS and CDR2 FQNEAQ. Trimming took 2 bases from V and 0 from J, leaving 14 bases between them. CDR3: CASSLRPRTVSNQPQHF. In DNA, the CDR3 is TGTGCCAGCAGCTTAAGGCCGAGGACAGTTAGCAATCAGCCCCAGCATTTT.

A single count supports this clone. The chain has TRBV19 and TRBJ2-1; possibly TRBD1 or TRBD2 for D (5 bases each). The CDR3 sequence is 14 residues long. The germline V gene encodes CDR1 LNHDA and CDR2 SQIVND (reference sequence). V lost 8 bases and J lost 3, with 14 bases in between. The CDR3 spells CASGRDGGYNEQFF. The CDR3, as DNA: TGTGCCAGTGGCCGGGACGGAGGCTACAATGAGCAGTTCTTC. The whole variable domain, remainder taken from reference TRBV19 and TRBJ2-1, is DGGITQSPKYLFRKEGQNVTLSCEQNLNHDAMYWYRQDPGQGLRLIYYSQIVNDFQKGDIAEGYSVSREKKESFPLTVTSAQKNPTAFYLCASGRDGGYNEQFFGPGTRLTVL.

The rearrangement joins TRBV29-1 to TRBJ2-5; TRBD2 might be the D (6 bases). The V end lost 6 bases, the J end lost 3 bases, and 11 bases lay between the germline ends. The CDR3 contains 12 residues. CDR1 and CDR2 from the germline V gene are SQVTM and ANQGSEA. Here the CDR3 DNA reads TGCAGCGTCCGGGAGTTCGAAGAGACCCAGTACTTC. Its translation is CSVREFEETQYF. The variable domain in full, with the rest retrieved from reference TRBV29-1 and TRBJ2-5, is SAVISQKPSRDICQRGTSLTIQCQVDSQVTMMFWYRQQPGQSLTLIATANQGSEATYESGFVIDKFPISRPNLTFSTLTVSNMSPEDSSIYLCSVREFEETQYFGPGTRLLVL.

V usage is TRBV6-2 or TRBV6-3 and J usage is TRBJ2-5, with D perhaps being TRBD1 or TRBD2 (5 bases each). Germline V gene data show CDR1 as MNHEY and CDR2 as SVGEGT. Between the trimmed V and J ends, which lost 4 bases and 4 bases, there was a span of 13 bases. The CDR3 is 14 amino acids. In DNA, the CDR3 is TGTGCCAGCAGTTCGCCCGGGGCCTCAGAGACCCAGTACTTC. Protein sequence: CASSSPGASETQYF.

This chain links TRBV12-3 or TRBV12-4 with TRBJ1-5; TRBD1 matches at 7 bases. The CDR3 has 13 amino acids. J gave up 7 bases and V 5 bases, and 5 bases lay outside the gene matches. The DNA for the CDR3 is TGTGCCAGCAGTCGTGGGACAGAACAGCCCCAGCATTTT. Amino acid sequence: CASSRGTEQPQHF.

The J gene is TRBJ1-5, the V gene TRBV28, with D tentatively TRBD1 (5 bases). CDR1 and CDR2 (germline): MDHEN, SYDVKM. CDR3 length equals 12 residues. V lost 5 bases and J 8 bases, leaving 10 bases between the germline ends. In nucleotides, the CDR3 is TGTGCCAGCAGTCGATCGGGGGAGCCCCAGCATTTT. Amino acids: CASSRSGEPQHF.

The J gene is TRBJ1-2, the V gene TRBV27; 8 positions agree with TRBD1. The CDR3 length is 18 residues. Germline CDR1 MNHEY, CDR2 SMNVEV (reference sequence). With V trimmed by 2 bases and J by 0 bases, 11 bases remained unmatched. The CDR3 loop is CASSLSWQGATTNYGYTF. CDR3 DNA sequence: TGTGCCAGCAGTTTAAGTTGGCAGGGGGCGACTACTAACTATGGCTACACCTTC.

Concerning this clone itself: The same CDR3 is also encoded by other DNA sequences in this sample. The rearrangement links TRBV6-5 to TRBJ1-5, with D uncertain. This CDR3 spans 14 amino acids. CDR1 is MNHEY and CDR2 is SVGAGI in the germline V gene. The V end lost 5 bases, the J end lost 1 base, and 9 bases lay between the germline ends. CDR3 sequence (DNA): TGTGCCAGCAGTAGTGGAGGGAGCAATCAGCCCCAGCATTTT. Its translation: CASSSGGSNQPQHF.

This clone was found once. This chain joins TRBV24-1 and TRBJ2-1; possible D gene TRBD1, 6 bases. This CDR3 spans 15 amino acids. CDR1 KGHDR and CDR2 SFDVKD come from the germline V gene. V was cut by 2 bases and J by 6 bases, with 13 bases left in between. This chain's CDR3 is CATSDSGQGSNEQFF. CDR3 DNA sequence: TGTGCCACCAGTGATTCTGGGCAGGGGAGCAATGAGCAGTTCTTC.

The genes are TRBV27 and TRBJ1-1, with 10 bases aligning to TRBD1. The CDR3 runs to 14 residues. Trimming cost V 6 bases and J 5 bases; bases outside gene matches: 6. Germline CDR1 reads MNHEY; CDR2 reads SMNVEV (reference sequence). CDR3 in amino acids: CASSPDRGRTEAFF. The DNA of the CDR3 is TGTGCCAGCAGCCCAGACAGGGGGCGGACTGAAGCTTTCTTT.

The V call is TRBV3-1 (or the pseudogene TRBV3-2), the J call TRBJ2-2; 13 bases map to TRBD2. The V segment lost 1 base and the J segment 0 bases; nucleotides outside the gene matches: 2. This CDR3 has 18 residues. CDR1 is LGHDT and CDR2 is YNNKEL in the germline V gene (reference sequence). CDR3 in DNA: TGTGCCAGCAGCCAAGGGACTAGCGGGGGCGCGAACACCGGGGAGCTGTTTTTT. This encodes CASSQGTSGGANTGELFF.

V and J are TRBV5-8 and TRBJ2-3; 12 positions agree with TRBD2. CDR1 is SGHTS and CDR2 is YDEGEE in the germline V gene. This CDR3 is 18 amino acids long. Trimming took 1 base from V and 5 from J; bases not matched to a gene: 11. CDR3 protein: CASSLSTQTSGGRDTQYF. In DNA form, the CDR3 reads TGTGCCAGCAGCTTGTCAACCCAAACTAGCGGGGGGCGAGATACGCAGTATTTT.

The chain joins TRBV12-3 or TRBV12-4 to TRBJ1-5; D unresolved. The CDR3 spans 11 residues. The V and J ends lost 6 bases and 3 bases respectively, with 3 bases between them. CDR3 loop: CASSFNQPQHF. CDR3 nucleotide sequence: TGTGCCAGCAGCTTCAATCAGCCCCAGCATTTT.